The 21 T cell receptor beta chains presented below share a single source sample, sequenced in a study of blood T cell repertoires in COVID-19. Produced via immunoSEQ multiplex PCR; TCRdb's table is partial and in-frame only. The sample contains about 27,000 clones, 91% of which appear only once. The sequencing input was peripheral blood. These receptors came from a human donor with active COVID-19. The donor label of this sample is uncertain.

This sequence joins TRBV7-9 and TRBJ1-2, with TRBD1 matching 10 bases. The V gene end was trimmed by 4 bases and the J gene end by 4 bases; junction bases not matched to a gene: 9. Looked up from germline, CDR1 is SEHNR and CDR2 is FQNEAQ (reference sequence). The CDR3 is 16 amino acids. CDR3: CASSSLTGGESYGYTF. The CDR3 nucleotides read TGTGCCAGCAGCTCGTTGACAGGGGGCGAGAGCTATGGCTACACCTTC.

This chain connects TRBV11-2 to TRBJ1-1; D not certain. The CDR3 is made up of 13 amino acids. Germline V gives CDR1 SGHAT, CDR2 FQNNGV. The ends were cut back, 5 bases at V and 3 bases at J, with 10 bases in the middle. This CDR3 reads CASSPLEYTEAFF. CDR3 bases: TGTGCCAGCAGCCCACTAGAGTACACTGAAGCTTTCTTT.

The genes are TRBV5-1 and TRBJ1-4, with TRBD1 matching 10 bases. This CDR3 is built from 15 residues. Looked up from germline, CDR1 is SGHRS and CDR2 is YFSETQ. The junction had 8 bases not matched to a gene; V was cut back by 4 bases and J by 8 bases. The CDR3 DNA reads TGCGCCAGCAGCCTCGCGACAGGGGGCAAAGAAAAACTGTTTTTT. It yields the protein CASSLATGGKEKLFF.

The rearrangement joins TRBV6-2 or TRBV6-3 to TRBJ2-1; a possible D gene is TRBD2 (7 bases). Trimming pared 6 bases from V and 9 bases from J, leaving 15 bases between. The V gene's germline CDR1 is MNHEY and CDR2 SVGEGT. This CDR3 region has 13 residues. The CDR3 reads CASSLLGGREQFF. In DNA, the CDR3 is TGTGCCAGCAGCCTCCTGGGGGGGCGTGAGCAGTTCTTC.

V and J are TRBV4-3 and TRBJ2-2; D not resolved. Germline CDR1 reads LGHNA; CDR2 reads YSLEER. The CDR3 loop spans 14 amino acids. V was pared by 4 bases and J by 8 bases, with 14 bases between. The CDR3 here is CASSPRPAVGELFF. Here the CDR3 DNA reads TGCGCCAGCAGCCCTAGACCAGCCGTAGGGGAGCTGTTTTTT.

The chain carries TRBV7-2 and TRBJ2-3, with 8 bases aligning to TRBD2. After removal of 5 bases from V and 6 bases from J, the junction contained 10 bases not matched to a gene. The CDR3 is 15 amino acids. In germline, CDR1 is SGHTA, CDR2 FQGNSA. The CDR3 is CASSISGVGSDTQYF. In DNA form, the CDR3 reads TGTGCCAGCAGCATTAGCGGGGTAGGGTCGGATACGCAGTATTTT.

V and J are TRBV6-4 and TRBJ1-1, with D perhaps TRBD1 (5 bases). V lost 6 bases and J lost 5, with 16 bases in between. Per the germline V gene, CDR1 is MRHNA and CDR2 is SNTAGT. This CDR3 spans 14 amino acids. The CDR3 region has the DNA TGTGCCAGCAGCCCAGTGGGGGGGGGTACTGAAGCTTTCTTT. Translation gives CASSPVGGGTEAFF.

The count of this clone is one. The chain links TRBV5-4 to TRBJ2-1; 13 bases map to TRBD2. The germline V gene encodes CDR1 SGHNT and CDR2 YYREEE (reference sequence). Unmatched junction bases numbered 1, after V lost 4 bases and J lost 0 bases. The CDR3 spans 16 residues. CDR3 coding DNA: TGTGCCAGCAGCACTAGCGGGGGGGCCTCCTACAATGAGCAGTTCTTC. This gives the protein CASSTSGGASYNEQFF.

The rearrangement joins TRBV19 to TRBJ2-3; TRBD1 might be the D (6 bases). From germline, CDR1 is LNHDA and CDR2 SQIVND (reference sequence). This CDR3 comprises 16 residues. The V gene lost 6 bases and the J gene lost 2 bases, with 18 bases spanning the gap. CDR3 DNA: TGTGCCAGTAGCGATACAGGGATTGGCCCCACAGATACGCAGTATTTT. Amino acids: CASSDTGIGPTDTQYF.

The chain combines TRBV6-2 or TRBV6-3 with TRBJ1-1; D is uncertain. V lost 2 bases to trimming and J lost 4 bases, with 8 bases between them. The length of the CDR3 is 13 residues. The germline gives CDR1 MNHEY, CDR2 SVGEGT. The CDR3 loop reads CASSYVGSTEAFF. CDR3 coding DNA: TGTGCCAGCAGTTACGTAGGGAGCACTGAAGCTTTCTTT.

This chain links TRBV19 with TRBJ2-5; TRBD1 matches 7 bases. Germline V lookup: CDR1 LNHDA, CDR2 SQIVND (reference sequence). J gave up 1 base and V 8 bases, and 1 base lay outside the gene matches. CDR3 length equals 12 residues. The CDR3 DNA sequence: TGTGCCAGTGGGACAGTCCAAGAGACCCAGTACTTC. Translating gives CASGTVQETQYF. Supplemented by reference TRBV19 and TRBJ2-5, the full variable domain reads DGGITQSPKYLFRKEGQNVTLSCEQNLNHDAMYWYRQDPGQGLRLIYYSQIVNDFQKGDIAEGYSVSREKKESFPLTVTSAQKNPTAFYLCASGTVQETQYFGPGTRLLVL.

This chain connects TRBV9 to TRBJ1-3; no clear D gene. The CDR3 is 15 amino acids. V was trimmed by 2 bases and J by 0 bases, leaving 9 bases between them. CDR1 and CDR2 (germline): SGDLS, YYNGEE. The CDR3 sequence: CASSVTGNSGNTIYF. For the CDR3, the DNA is TGTGCCAGCAGCGTGACGGGAAACTCTGGAAACACCATATATTTT.

The chain links TRBV3-1 (or the pseudogene TRBV3-2) to TRBJ2-7, with D tentatively TRBD1 (5 bases). Germline V gene lookup returns CDR1 LGHDT and CDR2 YNNKEL (reference sequence). V was shortened by 2 bases and J by 5 bases, with 16 bases between the two germline ends. This CDR3 contains 15 residues. CDR3 sequence: CASSQNPSGQHEQYF. CDR3 DNA: TGTGCCAGCAGCCAAAACCCGTCAGGGCAGCACGAGCAGTACTTC.

V is TRBV27 and J is TRBJ2-7; 8 bases fit TRBD2. The CDR3 is 15 amino acids. With V trimmed by 6 bases and J by 3 bases, 10 bases remained unmatched. Germline CDR1 MNHEY, CDR2 SMNVEV (reference sequence). DNA of the CDR3: TGTGCCAGCAGGCAACCGGGACTAGGCGACTACGAGCAGTACTTC. This translates into CASRQPGLGDYEQYF.

V and J are TRBV7-3 and TRBJ2-3; the D is unclear. This CDR3 comprises 13 residues. Trimming shortened V by 2 bases and J by 2 bases, and 5 bases separated the two germline ends. CDR1 is SGHTA and CDR2 is FQGTGA in the germline V gene. The DNA of the CDR3 is TGTGCCAGCAGCTTATCGTACACAGATACGCAGTATTTT. This gives the protein CASSLSYTDTQYF.

This chain links TRBV10-2 with TRBJ1-4; 7 nucleotides agree with TRBD1. The CDR3 totals 15 residues. Germline V lookup: CDR1 WSHSY, CDR2 SAAADI. With 7 bases clipped from V and 5 bases from J, the junction kept 10 bases outside the gene matches. CDR3 protein: CASKLGDSGNEKLFF. The CDR3 DNA follows: TGCGCCAGCAAGCTCGGGGACAGTGGGAATGAAAAACTGTTTTTT.

The rearrangement joins TRBV28 to TRBJ2-7; 7 nucleotides agree with TRBD1. This CDR3 comprises 14 residues. The germline gives CDR1 MDHEN, CDR2 SYDVKM. Trimming cost V 3 bases and J 3 bases; bases outside gene matches: 5. CDR3 in amino acids: CASSFWTGNYEQYF. As DNA, the CDR3 is TGTGCCAGCAGTTTTTGGACAGGCAACTACGAGCAGTACTTC. The variable domain in full, completed from reference TRBV28 and TRBJ2-7, reads DVKVTQSSRYLVKRTGEKVFLECVQDMDHENMFWYRQDPGLGLRLIYFSYDVKMKEKGDIPEGYSVSREKKERFSLILESASTNQTSMYLCASSFWTGNYEQYFGPGTRLTVT.

The V gene is TRBV11-2, the J gene TRBJ2-7; 11 bases are shared with TRBD2. The CDR3 spans 17 residues. Losses at the gene ends were 2 bases for V and 2 bases for J; bases not matched to a gene: 8. CDR1 SGHAT and CDR2 FQNNGV come from the germline V gene. The CDR3 region is CASSLTSGGVVTYEQYF. In DNA, the CDR3 is TGTGCCAGCAGCTTAACTAGCGGGGGAGTTGTTACCTACGAGCAGTACTTC. Full variable domain (remainder filled in from reference TRBV11-2 and TRBJ2-7): EAGVAQSPRYKIIEKRQSVAFWCNPISGHATLYWYQQILGQGPKLLIQFQNNGVVDDSQLPKDRFSAERLKGVDSTLKIQPAKLEDSAVYLCASSLTSGGVVTYEQYFGPGTRLTVT.

The chain joins TRBV7-3 to TRBJ2-3; D perhaps matches TRBD1 (6 bases). The V and J ends lost 6 bases and 0 bases respectively, with 10 bases between them. Germline assignment: CDR1 SGHTA and CDR2 FQGTGA. The CDR3 has 14 amino acids. The CDR3 region is CASRLTGSTDTQYF. The CDR3, as DNA: TGTGCCAGCAGACTAACAGGGAGCACAGATACGCAGTATTTT.

This chain joins TRBV29-1 and TRBJ2-1; 7 positions match TRBD1. The V gene end was trimmed by 1 base and the J gene end by 1 base; junction bases not matched to a gene: 4. This CDR3 comprises 15 residues. From germline, CDR1 is SQVTM and CDR2 ANQGSEA. The CDR3 DNA sequence: TGCAGCGTTGAAGGACAGGGCGGGTCCTACAATGAGCAGTTCTTC. Protein: CSVEGQGGSYNEQFF.

This rearrangement joins TRBV19 to TRBJ2-2; TRBD1 aligns across 10 bases. The CDR3 runs 14 residues. Germline V CDR1 and CDR2: LNHDA, SQIVND (reference sequence). J was trimmed by 7 bases and V by 6 bases; bases with no gene match: 5. CDR3 loop: CASSGTGVNGELFF. The CDR3 nucleotides are TGTGCCAGTAGCGGGACAGGGGTCAACGGGGAGCTGTTTTTT.